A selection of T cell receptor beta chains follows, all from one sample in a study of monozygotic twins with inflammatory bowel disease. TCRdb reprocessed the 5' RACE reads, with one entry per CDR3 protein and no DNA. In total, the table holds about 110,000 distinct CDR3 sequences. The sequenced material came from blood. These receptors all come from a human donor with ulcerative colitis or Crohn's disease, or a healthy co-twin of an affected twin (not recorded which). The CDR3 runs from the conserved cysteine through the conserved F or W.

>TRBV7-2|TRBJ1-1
CASSSPGGGRAFF
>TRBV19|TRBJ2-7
CASSPSGRTPYEQYF
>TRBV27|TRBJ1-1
CASSRETGISMNTEAFF
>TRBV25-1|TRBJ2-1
CASSRTAGGYEQFF
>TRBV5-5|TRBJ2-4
CASSLAGFGNIQYF
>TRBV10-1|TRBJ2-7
CASSAPGLAGPFISYEQYF
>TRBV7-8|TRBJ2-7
CASSLVAYPSYEQYF
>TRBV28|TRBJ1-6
CASSLWGVVSPLHF
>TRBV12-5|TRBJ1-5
CASGSPGGNSNQPQHF
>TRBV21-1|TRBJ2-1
CASSKRGTSADNEQFF
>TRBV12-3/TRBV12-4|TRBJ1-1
CASSLKVEVQAFF
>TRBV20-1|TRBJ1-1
CSASRIRTGAFF
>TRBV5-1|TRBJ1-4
CASSLGQHWVPPATNEKLFF
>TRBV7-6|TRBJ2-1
CASSLAIKTGSSYNEQFF
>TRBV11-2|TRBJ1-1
CASSLGPRSTEAFF
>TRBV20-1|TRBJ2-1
CSARDPQNNEQFF
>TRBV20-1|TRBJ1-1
CSAPGWGWGTEAFF
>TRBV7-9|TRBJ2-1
CASSPRALTNEQFF
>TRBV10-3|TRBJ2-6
CAISEPRATGTGANVLTF
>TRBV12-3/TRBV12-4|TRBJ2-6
CASSFGHRSGANVLTF
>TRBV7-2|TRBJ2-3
CASSFTRADTQYF
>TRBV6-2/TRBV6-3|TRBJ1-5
CASSYSRTGEGFGQPQHF
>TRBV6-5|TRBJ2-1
CASSYATGDGEQFF
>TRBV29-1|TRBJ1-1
CSVSGLGTEAFF
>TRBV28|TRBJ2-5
CASSFIGGETQYF
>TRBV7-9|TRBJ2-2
CASSFSGLANTGELFF
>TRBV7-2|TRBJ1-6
CASSLAGPPLHF
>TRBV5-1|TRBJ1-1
CASSLFLGENTEAFF
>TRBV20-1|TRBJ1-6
CSARVTGGLRSPLHF
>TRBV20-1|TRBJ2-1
CSARVQSSYNEQFF
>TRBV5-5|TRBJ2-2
CASSTGTSGRAGELFF
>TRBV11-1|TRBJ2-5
CASSPGQTRLAVQETQYF